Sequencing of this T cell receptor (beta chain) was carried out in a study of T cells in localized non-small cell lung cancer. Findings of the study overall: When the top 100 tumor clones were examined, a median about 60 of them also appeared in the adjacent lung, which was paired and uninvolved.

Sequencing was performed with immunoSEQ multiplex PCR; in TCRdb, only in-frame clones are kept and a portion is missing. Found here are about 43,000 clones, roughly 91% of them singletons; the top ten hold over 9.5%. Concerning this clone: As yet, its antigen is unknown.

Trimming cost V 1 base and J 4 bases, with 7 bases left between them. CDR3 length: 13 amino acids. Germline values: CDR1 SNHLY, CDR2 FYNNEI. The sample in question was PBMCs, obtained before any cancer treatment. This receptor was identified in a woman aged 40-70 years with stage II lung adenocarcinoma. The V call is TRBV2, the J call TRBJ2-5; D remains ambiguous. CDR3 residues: CASSEGWVETQYF. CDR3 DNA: TGTGCCAGCAGTGAAGGATGGGTAGAGACCCAGTACTTC.